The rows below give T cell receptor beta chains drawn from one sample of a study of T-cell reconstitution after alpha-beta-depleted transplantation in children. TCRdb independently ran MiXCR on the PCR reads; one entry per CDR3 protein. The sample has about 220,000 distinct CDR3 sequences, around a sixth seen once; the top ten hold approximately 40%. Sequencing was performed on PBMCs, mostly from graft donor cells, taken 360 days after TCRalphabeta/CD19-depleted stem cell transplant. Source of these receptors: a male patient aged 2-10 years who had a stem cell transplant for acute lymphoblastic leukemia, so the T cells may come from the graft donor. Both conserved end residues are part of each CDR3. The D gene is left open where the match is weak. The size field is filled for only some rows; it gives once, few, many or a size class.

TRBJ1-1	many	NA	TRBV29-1	TGCAGCGTTGAAGATCCGGGAGGGACTGAAGCTTTCTTT	CSVEDPGGTEAFF
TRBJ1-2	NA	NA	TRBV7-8	TGTGCCAGCAGCTTAAGGGTCAGGCATAACTTTAACTATGGCTACACCTTC	CASSLRVRHNFNYGYTF
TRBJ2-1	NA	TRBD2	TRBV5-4	TGTGCCAGCAGCTTTGCCTTAGCGGGGGGGTACGTTAATGAGCAGTTCTTC	CASSFALAGGYVNEQFF
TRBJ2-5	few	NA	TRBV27	TGTGCCAGCAGTTTTTACCCACAAGAGACCCAGTACTTC	CASSFYPQETQYF
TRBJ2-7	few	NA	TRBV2	TGTGCCAGCAGTCCATTAGGACAGACCGGGCAGTACTTC	CASSPLGQTGQYF
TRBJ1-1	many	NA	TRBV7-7	TGTGCTAGCAGCTTAGGAGCCAACACTGAAGCTTTCTTT	CASSLGANTEAFF
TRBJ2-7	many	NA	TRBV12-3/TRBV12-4	TGTGCCAGCAGTTTGGCAGGGTTCAACGAGCAGTACTTC	CASSLAGFNEQYF
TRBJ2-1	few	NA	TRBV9	TGTGCCAGCAGCGTAGAGGCAGGGGGGTACAATGAGCAGTTCTTC	CASSVEAGGYNEQFF
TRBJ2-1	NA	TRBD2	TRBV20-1	TGCAGTGCCCCTCGCCCAGCGGGACCGAGTAATGAGCAGTTCTTC	CSAPRPAGPSNEQFF
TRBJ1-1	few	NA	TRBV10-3	TGTGCCATCAGTGCTCAGGGCGGTACTGAAGCTTTCTTT	CAISAQGGTEAFF
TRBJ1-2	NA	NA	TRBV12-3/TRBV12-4	TGTGCCAGCAGTCCCGAAGGTCCAGAATCCTATGGCTACACCTTC	CASSPEGPESYGYTF
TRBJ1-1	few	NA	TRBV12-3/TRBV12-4	TGTGCCAGCAGGACTGGGGGGCTAGAAGCTTTCTTT	CASRTGGLEAFF
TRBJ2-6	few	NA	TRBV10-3	TGTGCCATCTCGACAGCGAGGGTCTCTGGGGCCAACGTCCTGACTTTC	CAISTARVSGANVLTF
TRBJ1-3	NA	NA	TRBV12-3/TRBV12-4	TGTGCCAGCAGTTTGCGGGCGAGCTCTGGAAACACCATATATTTT	CASSLRASSGNTIYF
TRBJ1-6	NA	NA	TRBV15	TGTGCCACCAGCAGAGCTCACCTCGGAGGAAATAATTCACCCCTCCACTTT	CATSRAHLGGNNSPLHF
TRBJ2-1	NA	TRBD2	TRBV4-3	TGCGCCAGCAGCCAAGGTGGCGGGAGGGCCTTAAATGAGCAGTCCTTC	CASSQGGGRALNEQSF
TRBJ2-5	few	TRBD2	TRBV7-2	TGTGCCAGCAGCTTAGCTCCTTGGGAGGGTGCGAAGTACTTC	CASSLAPWEGAKYF
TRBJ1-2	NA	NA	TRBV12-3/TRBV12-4	TGTGCCAGCACCCTGGACGGTAACTATGGCTACACCTTC	CASTLDGNYGYTF
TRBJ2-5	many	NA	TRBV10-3	TGTGCCATCAGTGCTAACGGGGCAGAACTCCAAGAGACCCAGTACTTC	CAISANGAELQETQYF
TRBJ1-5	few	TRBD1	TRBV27	TGTGCCAGCAGTTATGTGGGACAGGGTTTGCATTTT	CASSYVGQGLHF
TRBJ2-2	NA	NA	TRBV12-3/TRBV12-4	TGTGCCAGCCCCCCCGACTTTAACACCGGGGAGCTGTTTTTT	CASPPDFNTGELFF
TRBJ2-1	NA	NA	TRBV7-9	TGTGCCAGCAGCTTAGGGTCTAGTGGAGAGCAGTTCTTC	CASSLGSSGEQFF
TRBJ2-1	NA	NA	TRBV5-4	TGTGCCAGCAGCTGGGGGATGGGAGTAGTGTCCTACAATGAGCAGTTCTTC	CASSWGMGVVSYNEQFF
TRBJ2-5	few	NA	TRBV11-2	TGTGCCAGCAGCTTAGGAGCTTTGGGGGTTTCGGAGACCCAGTACTTC	CASSLGALGVSETQYF
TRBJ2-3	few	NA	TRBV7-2	TGTGCCAGCAGCCTACTAGGGCCTGCGTATTTT	CASSLLGPAYF
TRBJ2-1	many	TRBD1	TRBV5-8	TGTGCCAGCAGCCAGACCGGGACAGGGTTGTCAAATGAGCAGTTCTTC	CASSQTGTGLSNEQFF
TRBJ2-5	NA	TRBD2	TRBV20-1	TGCAGTGCTAGAGATCGGCGGGGGGTAGCGGGGTTTCAAGAGACCCAGTACTTC	CSARDRRGVAGFQETQYF
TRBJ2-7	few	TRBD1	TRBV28	TGTGCCAGCAGTGTTGACAGGGGTCCCTACGAGCAGTACTTC	CASSVDRGPYEQYF
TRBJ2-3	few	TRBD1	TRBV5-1	TGCGCCAGCAGTCGCACCGGGGCAGGGGGAAGAGATACGCAGTATTTT	CASSRTGAGGRDTQYF
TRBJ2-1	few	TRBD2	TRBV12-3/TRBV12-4	TGTGCCAGCAGTTTAAATGGCGGGGGGTGGGATGAGCAGTTCTTC	CASSLNGGGWDEQFF
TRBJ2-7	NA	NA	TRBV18	TGTGCCAGCTCACCACAGGAGACCGACGGCGAGCAGTACTTC	CASSPQETDGEQYF
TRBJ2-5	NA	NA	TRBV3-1	TGTGCCAGCAGCCAATTGGAGACCCAGTACTTC	CASSQLETQYF
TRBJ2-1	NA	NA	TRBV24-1	TGTGCCACCAGTGATTTGCAAGGCCAGACCAATGAGCAGTTCTTC	CATSDLQGQTNEQFF
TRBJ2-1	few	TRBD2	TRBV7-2	TGTGCCAGCAGCTTCTCCGGGACTAGCTATTACTACAATGAGCAGTTCTTC	CASSFSGTSYYYNEQFF
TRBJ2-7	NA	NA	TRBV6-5	TGTGCCAGCAGTTCCCCAACCTACGAGCAGTACTTC	CASSSPTYEQYF
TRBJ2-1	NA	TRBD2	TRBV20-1	TGCAGTGCTCCACCTACTAGCGGGCCTTACAATGAGCAGTTCTTC	CSAPPTSGPYNEQFF
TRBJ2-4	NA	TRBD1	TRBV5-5	TGTGCCAGCAGCTTTCCGGGACAGGGGTTAAACATTCAGTACTTC	CASSFPGQGLNIQYF
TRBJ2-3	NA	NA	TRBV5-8	TGTGCCAGCAGCTTGTGGCAGGGGGGTTTCACAGATACGCAGTATTTT	CASSLWQGGFTDTQYF
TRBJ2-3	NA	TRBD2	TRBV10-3	TGTGCCATCAGTGTGGGTAGCGGGGGAATGGCAGATACGCAGTATTTT	CAISVGSGGMADTQYF
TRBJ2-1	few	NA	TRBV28	TGTGCCAGCAGTTTGTCTGGGGAACTGCAGTTCTTC	CASSLSGELQFF
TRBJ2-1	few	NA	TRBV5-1	TGCGCCAGCAGCGTGGACAGTTCTCTTCTTATTTCCTCCTACAATGAGCAGTTCTTC	CASSVDSSLLISSYNEQFF
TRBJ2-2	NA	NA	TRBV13	TGTGCCAGCGCCAGACGGAACACCTGGGAGCTGTTTTTT	CASARRNTWELFF
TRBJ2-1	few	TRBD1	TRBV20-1	TGCAGCATCACTCATCTTACAGGGGGCTTGGGCAATGAGCAGTTCTTC	CSITHLTGGLGNEQFF
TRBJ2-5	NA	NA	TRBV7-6	TGTGCCAGCAGCTTTGGGGTTATGGGGGAAGCCCAGTACTTC	CASSFGVMGEAQYF
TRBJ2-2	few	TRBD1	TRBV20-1	TGCAGTGCTTGGGACAGGGGCATCGGGGAGCTGTTTTTT	CSAWDRGIGELFF
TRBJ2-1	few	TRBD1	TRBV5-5	TGTGCCAGCAGCTCCCCTGGGGACAGGGGGAACAATGAGCAGTTCTTC	CASSSPGDRGNNEQFF